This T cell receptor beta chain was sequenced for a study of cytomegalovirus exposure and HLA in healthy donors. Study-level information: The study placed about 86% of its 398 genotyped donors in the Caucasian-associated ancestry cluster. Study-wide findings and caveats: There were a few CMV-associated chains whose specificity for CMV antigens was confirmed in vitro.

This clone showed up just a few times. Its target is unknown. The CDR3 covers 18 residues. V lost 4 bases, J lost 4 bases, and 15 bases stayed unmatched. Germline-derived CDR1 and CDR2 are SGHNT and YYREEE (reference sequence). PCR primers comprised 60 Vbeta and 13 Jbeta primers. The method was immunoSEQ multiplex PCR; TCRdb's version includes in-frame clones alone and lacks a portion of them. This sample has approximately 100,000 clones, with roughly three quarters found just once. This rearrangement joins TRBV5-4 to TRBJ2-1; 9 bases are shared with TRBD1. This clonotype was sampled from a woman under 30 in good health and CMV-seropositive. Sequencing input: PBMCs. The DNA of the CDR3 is TGTGCCAGCAGCGATCCCGAGGCACAGGGGGCATCGTACAATGAGCAGTTCTTC. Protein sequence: CASSDPEAQGASYNEQFF.